These 30 T cell receptor beta chains came from one sample sequenced in a study of cytomegalovirus exposure and HLA in healthy donors. The PCR had 60 Vbeta and 13 Jbeta primers. Assay: immunoSEQ multiplex PCR; the TCRdb copy retains only in-frame clones and omits some. Found here are 200,000 or so clones, just under 80% of them singletons; the top ten hold 5% to 6%. Sequencing used PBMCs. The receptor source for this set is a woman under 40 in good health and CMV-seropositive.

The chain has TRBV28 and TRBJ2-1; 10 bases align to TRBD2. This CDR3 region has 14 residues. Unmatched junction bases numbered 7, after V lost 10 bases and J lost 4 bases. Germline values: CDR1 MDHEN, CDR2 SYDVKM. CDR3 coding DNA: TGTGCCATCCAAGCGGGAGGGCCTTACAATGAGCAGTTCTTC. Translating gives CAIQAGGPYNEQFF.

The chain joins TRBV15 to TRBJ1-2, with 9 bases identical to TRBD1. CDR1 and CDR2 (germline): LNHNV, YYDKDF (reference sequence). The CDR3 sequence is 15 residues long. The V and J ends lost 5 bases and 6 bases, in that order; junction bases with no gene match: 10. In nucleotides, the CDR3 is TGTGCCACCAGCTCATCCGGGACAGGGCAGAATGGCTACACCTTC. Protein: CATSSSGTGQNGYTF. The full variable domain, rest sourced from reference TRBV15 and TRBJ1-2, is DAMVIQNPRYQVTQFGKPVTLSCSQTLNHNVMYWYQQKSSQAPKLLFHYYDKDFNNEADTPDNFQSRRPNTSFCFLDIRSPGLGDTAMYLCATSSSGTGQNGYTFGSGTRLTVV.

This chain joins TRBV29-1 and TRBJ1-5; D gene ambiguous. The CDR3 runs 13 residues. Germline V gene sequence: CDR1 SQVTM, CDR2 ANQGSEA. V shed 1 base and J shed 8 bases, with 12 bases lying between them. CDR3 protein: CSVEGASGEPQHF. The CDR3 DNA reads TGCAGCGTTGAAGGAGCATCCGGGGAGCCCCAGCATTTT.

V is TRBV28 and J is TRBJ2-5; 7 bases map to TRBD1. Germline CDR1 is MDHEN and CDR2 is SYDVKM. There are 15 residues in the CDR3. The J segment lost 3 bases and the V segment lost 4 bases, leaving 8 bases of the junction unmatched. The CDR3 protein is CASSSTGRSKETQYF. The CDR3 nucleotides read TGTGCCAGCAGTTCGACAGGGCGCTCTAAAGAGACCCAGTACTTC.

The rearrangement uses TRBV2 and TRBJ1-5; perhaps TRBD1 as D (5 bases). Germline V lookup: CDR1 SNHLY, CDR2 FYNNEI. CDR3 length: 14 amino acids. The V gene lost 6 bases and the J gene lost 2 bases, with 11 bases spanning the gap. This CDR3 reads CASSRDSGNQPQHF. Here the CDR3 DNA reads TGTGCCAGCAGCAGGGATTCCGGCAATCAGCCCCAGCATTTT.

Comment on this clone: Other nucleotide sequences in the sample specify the same CDR3. The chain is built from TRBV5-1 and TRBJ1-1, with a possible D match to TRBD1 (6 bases). The germline gives CDR1 SGHRS, CDR2 YFSETQ. The length of the CDR3 is 14 residues. V was trimmed by 0 bases and J by 3 bases, leaving 9 bases between them. The CDR3 DNA sequence: TGCGCCAGCAGCTTGGCGGGGGGCGACACTGAAGCTTTCTTT. Translating gives CASSLAGGDTEAFF. Full variable domain (missing parts from reference TRBV5-1 and TRBJ1-1): KAGVTQTPRYLIKTRGQQVTLSCSPISGHRSVSWYQQTPGQGLQFLFEYFSETQRNKGNFPGRFSGRQFSNSRSEMNVSTLELGDSALYLCASSLAGGDTEAFFGQGTRLTVV.

To note about this clone: The junction differs from germline at one of its ends, possibly a read error. The rearrangement joins TRBV5-1 to TRBJ1-1; 7 bases agree with TRBD1. The CDR3 extends over 14 amino acids. Looked up from germline, CDR1 is SGHRS and CDR2 is YFSETQ. CDR3 bases: TGCGCCAACAGCTCGACAGGGTATGGCACTGAAGCTTTCTTT. Translated: CANSSTGYGTEAFF.

The gene calls are TRBV29-1 and TRBJ2-5, with 7 nucleotides matching TRBD2. J was trimmed by 7 bases and V by 7 bases; bases with no gene match: 3. CDR1 and CDR2 (germline): SQVTM, ANQGSEA. CDR3 size: 10 residues. The CDR3 is CSASGGTQYF. The CDR3 coding sequence is TGCAGCGCCTCGGGGGGGACCCAGTACTTC.

The J gene is TRBJ2-5, the V gene TRBV15; TRBD2 aligns across 8 bases. The junction had 7 bases not matched to a gene; V was cut back by 3 bases and J by 1 base. The CDR3 has 16 amino acids. From germline, CDR1 is LNHNV and CDR2 YYDKDF (reference sequence). In nucleotides, the CDR3 is TGTGCCACCAGCAGCTCTTCCGGGGGGGGCCAAGAGACCCAGTACTTC. This codes for CATSSSSGGGQETQYF.

The gene calls are TRBV7-9 and TRBJ1-1, with TRBD1 as a possible D gene (5 bases). Trimming cost V 2 bases and J 3 bases, with 10 bases left between them. The CDR3 contains 14 residues. Germline CDR1 reads SEHNR; CDR2 reads FQNEAQ (reference sequence). Written as DNA, the CDR3 is TGTGCCAGCAGCTTAAATTTAGGGGACACTGAAGCTTTCTTT. The encoded protein is CASSLNLGDTEAFF.

The V and J genes are TRBV29-1 and TRBJ2-5, with D possibly matching TRBD2 (6 bases). Matching the DNA end better, TRBJ2-7 makes the J call doubtful. In germline, CDR1 is SQVTM, CDR2 ANQGSEA. This CDR3 has 15 amino acids. The CDR3 reads CSVVGGADVSYEQYF. The CDR3 nucleotides read TGCAGCGTTGTTGGAGGGGCCGATGTCTCCTACGAGCAGTACTTC.

The V call is TRBV2, the J call TRBJ2-5, with 8 bases lining up with TRBD1. CDR1 is SNHLY and CDR2 is FYNNEI in the germline V gene. V was clipped by 2 bases and J by 5 bases; unmatched bases: 7. This CDR3 comprises 15 residues. CDR3 sequence reads: CASSERRGRFETQYF. The CDR3 nucleotides are TGTGCCAGCAGTGAACGCAGGGGGCGTTTTGAGACCCAGTACTTC. The variable domain in full, completed from reference TRBV2 and TRBJ2-5, reads EPEVTQTPSHQVTQMGQEVILRCVPISNHLYFYWYRQILGQKVEFLVSFYNNEISEKSEIFDDQFSVERPDGSNFTLKIRSTKLEDSAMYFCASSERRGRFETQYFGPGTRLLVL.

The chain couples TRBV19 to TRBJ2-1; 8 nucleotides agree with TRBD2. CDR1 is LNHDA and CDR2 is SQIVND in the germline V gene (reference sequence). The V segment lost 5 bases and the J segment 0 bases; nucleotides outside the gene matches: 15. CDR3 length: 19 amino acids. CDR3 in amino acids: CASSRASGGVMASYNEQFF. In DNA form, the CDR3 reads TGTGCCAGTAGTCGTGCCAGCGGGGGAGTCATGGCCTCCTACAATGAGCAGTTCTTC.

V and J are TRBV2 and TRBJ2-2, with D possibly matching TRBD2 (6 bases). In germline, CDR1 is SNHLY, CDR2 FYNNEI. The CDR3 is 16 amino acids. The V end lost 6 bases, the J end lost 1 base, and 15 bases lay between the germline ends. In DNA, the CDR3 is TGTGCCAGCAGCCCCGGGTTTAGCGGGAACACCGGGGAGCTGTTTTTT. This translates into CASSPGFSGNTGELFF.

V is TRBV10-3 and J is TRBJ2-3, with 11 bases that match TRBD1. There are 13 residues in the CDR3. The trim removed 6 bases at V and 4 bases at J, leaving 0 bases unmatched. Germline lookup yields CDR1 ENHRY and CDR2 SYGVKD. The CDR3 nucleotides are TGTGCCATCAGGGGACAGGGGGCAGATACGCAGTATTTT. It specifies CAIRGQGADTQYF.

The chain has TRBV19 and TRBJ1-2; maybe TRBD1 (6 bases). Trimming took off 3 bases at V and 7 bases at J, with 9 bases between the two ends. The germline CDR1 and CDR2 sequences are LNHDA and SQIVND (reference sequence). The CDR3 length is 12 residues. CDR3: CASSIRGGGYTF. The CDR3 region has the DNA TGTGCCAGTAGTATTCGAGGGGGTGGCTACACCTTC.

In this sample, this clone turned up a few times. V is TRBV7-9 and J is TRBJ2-1; TRBD2 aligns across 12 bases. Germline-derived CDR1 and CDR2 are SEHNR and FQNEAQ (reference sequence). This CDR3 has 15 residues. Unmatched junction bases numbered 7, after V lost 5 bases and J lost 8 bases. In DNA, the CDR3 is TGTGCCAGCAGCCCCCCGACTAGCGGGGGTGATGAGCAGTTCTTC. Encoded protein: CASSPPTSGGDEQFF.

The rearrangement links TRBV15 to TRBJ2-1; D uncertain. Germline CDR1 LNHNV, CDR2 YYDKDF (reference sequence). The V and J ends lost 3 bases and 8 bases respectively, with 11 bases between them. The CDR3 has 13 amino acids. The CDR3 sequence: CATSRSVFDEQFF. The DNA for the CDR3 is TGTGCCACCAGCAGGTCGGTTTTTGATGAGCAGTTCTTC.

The gene calls are TRBV7-9 and TRBJ2-3, with D maybe TRBD2 (6 bases). The CDR3 has 15 amino acids. The V and J ends lost 5 bases and 0 bases respectively, with 12 bases between them. Germline V gene data show CDR1 as SEHNR and CDR2 as FQNEAQ (reference sequence). The chain's CDR3 is CASSVDGGSTDTQYF. CDR3 nucleotides: TGTGCCAGCAGCGTAGACGGGGGAAGCACAGATACGCAGTATTTT. Filled out from reference TRBV7-9 and TRBJ2-3, the complete variable domain reads DTGVSQNPRHKITKRGQNVTFRCDPISEHNRLYWYRQTLGQGPEFLTYFQNEAQLEKSRLLSDRFSAERPKGSFSTLEIQRTEQGDSAMYLCASSVDGGSTDTQYFGPGTRLTVL.

V and J are TRBV11-2 and TRBJ1-2; D is possibly TRBD1 (5 bases). Germline CDR1 and CDR2: SGHAT and FQNNGV. The V and J ends lost 7 bases and 0 bases respectively, with 15 bases between them. CDR3 length: 15 amino acids. The CDR3 nucleotides are TGTGCCAGCACCATTGGGCAGGGCCCTAACTATGGCTACACCTTC. Its translation is CASTIGQGPNYGYTF.

CDR3 bases: TGTGCCACCAGCAGAGCCCAGCGGGAGCTAAATGAGCAGTTCTTC. As protein: CATSRAQRELNEQFF. This chain links TRBV15 with TRBJ2-1; 8 nucleotides agree with TRBD2. Looked up from germline, CDR1 is LNHNV and CDR2 is YYDKDF (reference sequence). The CDR3 consists of 15 residues. J gave up 7 bases and V 1 base, and 6 bases lay outside the gene matches.

This sequence joins TRBV2 and TRBJ2-7; D is unclear. Germline V lookup: CDR1 SNHLY, CDR2 FYNNEI. The CDR3 has 12 amino acids. The V and J ends lost 3 bases and 6 bases respectively, with 9 bases between them. In DNA form, the CDR3 reads TGTGCCAGCAGTGAGGGCGCTCGCGAGCAGTACTTC. This encodes CASSEGAREQYF.

The chain couples TRBV7-9 to TRBJ1-5; D might be TRBD1 (5 bases). V shed 4 bases and J shed 1 base, with 11 bases lying between them. Per germline, CDR1 SEHNR and CDR2 FQNEAQ (reference sequence). This CDR3 spans 15 amino acids. CDR3 amino acids: CASSYREGSNQPQHF. The CDR3 DNA is TGTGCCAGCAGCTATAGGGAGGGGAGCAATCAGCCCCAGCATTTT.

The CDR3 reads CASSLSGTGGFSGANVLTF. In DNA form, the CDR3 reads TGTGCCAGCAGTTTATCCGGGACAGGGGGCTTCTCTGGGGCCAACGTCCTGACTTTC. This chain uses TRBV28 with TRBJ2-6; TRBD1 agrees at 12 bases. Germline V gene data show CDR1 as MDHEN and CDR2 as SYDVKM. J gave up 0 bases and V 1 base, and 4 bases lay outside the gene matches. The CDR3 has 19 amino acids. Full variable domain (remainder filled in from reference TRBV28 and TRBJ2-6): DVKVTQSSRYLVKRTGEKVFLECVQDMDHENMFWYRQDPGLGLRLIYFSYDVKMKEKGDIPEGYSVSREKKERFSLILESASTNQTSMYLCASSLSGTGGFSGANVLTFGAGSRLTVL.

J is TRBJ1-6 and V is TRBV9, with a weak D call TRBD1 (5 bases). V shed 0 bases and J shed 10 bases, with 14 bases lying between them. From germline, CDR1 is SGDLS and CDR2 YYNGEE. The CDR3 contains 15 residues. CDR3 nucleotide sequence: TGTGCCAGCAGCGTAGACCCGGGGGATTTGTCACCCCTCCACTTT. This gives the protein CASSVDPGDLSPLHF.

The gene calls are TRBV19 and TRBJ1-5; TRBD1 agrees at 9 bases. Trimming at V came to 1 base and at J to 4 bases, leaving 2 bases not matched to a gene. Germline V lookup: CDR1 LNHDA, CDR2 SQIVND (reference sequence). The CDR3 totals 15 residues. CDR3 DNA sequence: TGTGCCAGTAGTATAGGGACAGGGGCTAATCAGCCCCAGCATTTT. Translated, it gives CASSIGTGANQPQHF.

The genes are TRBV6-1 and TRBJ1-5; D unclear. Germline V gene sequence: CDR1 MNHNS, CDR2 SASEGT. Trimming removed 5 bases at V and 2 bases at J, with 13 bases between. The CDR3 spans 15 residues. CDR3 sequence (DNA): TGTGCCAGCAGTACTGCCGGAGATGGCAATCAGCCCCAGCATTTT. Translating it yields CASSTAGDGNQPQHF.

V usage is TRBV5-6 and J usage is TRBJ2-3; tentative D call: TRBD2 (6 bases). The V end lost 4 bases, the J end lost 5 bases, and 14 bases lay between the germline ends. The CDR3 sequence is 14 residues long. CDR1 and CDR2 from the germline V gene are SGHDT and YYEEEE. CDR3 DNA: TGTGCCAGCAGCCCTGGGACTTACGGAGATACGCAGTATTTT. This translates into CASSPGTYGDTQYF.

V gene TRBV2 combines with J gene TRBJ1-1; D unclear. Germline loops: CDR1 SNHLY, CDR2 FYNNEI. The germline V and J ends were trimmed by 7 bases and 5 bases, with 14 bases remaining between them. The CDR3 contains 13 residues. The CDR3 bases are TGTGCCAGCATTAGAGGCAGAGGTACTGAAGCTTTCTTT. Translation gives CASIRGRGTEAFF.

Here the CDR3 reads CASSQGTGDCTF. The CDR3 DNA reads as TGCGCCAGCAGCCAAGGGACGGGGGATTGCACCTTC. V is TRBV4-1 and J is TRBJ1-2; possibly TRBD1 for D (5 bases). Germline assignment: CDR1 MGHRA and CDR2 YSYEKL. The CDR3 extends over 12 amino acids. V was shortened by 1 base and J by 13 bases, with 13 bases between the two germline ends.